Listed here are 15 T cell receptor beta chains from one sample, sequenced in a study of cytomegalovirus exposure and HLA in healthy donors. Vbeta (60) and Jbeta (13) primers were used in the PCR. Here immunoSEQ multiplex PCR was the method, and the copy in TCRdb shows in-frame clones only, minus some. The table shows about 200,000 clones, with around 75% occurring only once. The sample taken for sequencing was PBMCs. The receptor source for this set is a woman aged 25 to 39 in good health and CMV-seronegative.

V is TRBV2 and J is TRBJ1-3; D uncertain. Trimming took 4 bases from V and 4 from J, leaving 11 bases between them. The CDR3 spans 14 residues. The V gene's germline CDR1 is SNHLY and CDR2 FYNNEI. The CDR3 DNA is TGTGCCAGCAGTGTTCGGGATGAGGGAAACACCATATATTTT. Amino acid sequence: CASSVRDEGNTIYF.

This chain uses TRBV29-1 with TRBJ2-5; 8 bases align to TRBD1. Trimming removed 8 bases from V and 4 bases from J; junction bases left unmatched: 9. Germline V gene data show CDR1 as SQVTM and CDR2 as ANQGSEA. There are 13 residues in the CDR3. The CDR3 here is CSFRGQETETQYF. The CDR3 coding sequence is TGCAGCTTCAGGGGGCAAGAGACAGAGACCCAGTACTTC.

V gene TRBV7-2 combines with J gene TRBJ1-5; tentative D call: TRBD1 (6 bases). The CDR3 length is 15 residues. Per germline, CDR1 SGHTA and CDR2 FQGNSA. V dropped 1 base and J dropped 6 bases, with 13 bases sitting between them. The CDR3 region is CASSLVWGQGQPQHF. The CDR3 coding sequence is TGTGCCAGCAGCTTAGTGTGGGGGCAAGGTCAGCCCCAGCATTTT.

This chain uses TRBV5-6 with TRBJ2-3, with D perhaps matching TRBD2 (6 bases). CDR3 length equals 14 residues. The V gene's germline CDR1 is SGHDT and CDR2 YYEEEE. V was cut by 4 bases and J by 6 bases, with 15 bases left in between. CDR3 amino acids: CASSPGGRTDTQYF. The CDR3 region has the DNA TGTGCCAGCAGCCCTGGGGGGAGGACGGATACGCAGTATTTT. Complete variable domain (other parts from reference TRBV5-6 and TRBJ2-3): DAGVTQSPTHLIKTRGQQVTLRCSPKSGHDTVSWYQQALGQGPQFIFQYYEEEERQRGNFPDRFSGHQFPNYSSELNVNALLLGDSALYLCASSPGGRTDTQYFGPGTRLTVL.

The chain joins TRBV28 to TRBJ1-4; D unclear. Trimming stripped 6 bases from V and 6 bases from J, with 14 bases between. This CDR3 comprises 14 residues. The germline V gene has CDR1 MDHEN and CDR2 SYDVKM. CDR3 protein: CASRLAYVDEKLFF. CDR3 coding DNA: TGTGCCAGCAGGCTAGCCTATGTTGATGAAAAACTGTTTTTT.

The chain employs TRBV5-1 and TRBJ1-4; TRBD1 matches 9 bases. This CDR3 has 14 residues. V shed 3 bases and J 7 bases; nucleotides not matched to a gene: 4. CDR1 is SGHRS and CDR2 is YFSETQ in the germline V gene. The CDR3 DNA sequence: TGCGCCAGCAGCTCGACGACAGGGGGTGAAAAACTGTTTTTT. This codes for CASSSTTGGEKLFF.

This clone was seen only once. The rearrangement links TRBV5-4 to TRBJ2-7, with 9 bases lining up with TRBD1. J gave up 7 bases and V 3 bases, and 8 bases lay outside the gene matches. In germline, CDR1 is SGHNT, CDR2 YYREEE (reference sequence). The CDR3 totals 14 residues. The CDR3 sequence is CASSSSTGGVEQYF. In DNA form, the CDR3 reads TGTGCCAGCAGCTCGTCAACAGGGGGCGTAGAGCAGTACTTC.

As to this clone: The sample carries other DNA sequences with the same CDR3. The chain has TRBV9 and TRBJ2-1, with TRBD2 identical over 7 bases. The CDR3 is 16 residues long. The junction had 3 bases not matched to a gene; V was cut back by 0 bases and J by 0 bases. Germline CDR1 SGDLS, CDR2 YYNGEE. DNA for the CDR3: TGTGCCAGCAGCGTAGGGGGGGGTAGCTCCTACAATGAGCAGTTCTTC. Amino acids: CASSVGGGSSYNEQFF.

V and J are TRBV15 and TRBJ1-2; perhaps TRBD1 as D (5 bases). CDR3 length equals 15 residues. The V and J ends lost 5 bases and 2 bases respectively, with 15 bases between them. The germline V gene encodes CDR1 LNHNV and CDR2 YYDKDF (reference sequence). CDR3 DNA sequence: TGTGCCACCAGCTTGGGAGGGGTACAAAACTATGGCTACACCTTC. Residues: CATSLGGVQNYGYTF.

This clone came up a few times. V and J are TRBV5-4 and TRBJ1-5, with 8 positions matching TRBD1. CDR3 length equals 15 residues. Germline loops: CDR1 SGHNT, CDR2 YYREEE (reference sequence). Trimming cost V 4 bases and J 0 bases; bases outside gene matches: 3. CDR3 coding DNA: TGTGCCAGCAGCCCGGGACAGGTTAGCAATCAGCCCCAGCATTTT. Translation: CASSPGQVSNQPQHF.

This clone was recorded only once. This chain joins TRBV4-2 and TRBJ1-2, with 8 bases that match TRBD1. Germline CDR1 LGHNA, CDR2 YNFKEQ. V lost 5 bases, J lost 6 bases, and 5 bases stayed unmatched. This CDR3 is built from 13 residues. CDR3 nucleotide sequence: TGTGCCAGCAGCTCGAGGACAGGGAATGGCTACACCTTC. Its protein is CASSSRTGNGYTF.

The gene calls are TRBV5-8 and TRBJ2-3; D is unresolved. This CDR3 spans 14 amino acids. Germline CDR1 reads SGHTS; CDR2 reads YDEGEE. V lost 0 bases to trimming and J lost 0 bases, with 5 bases between them. The CDR3 bases are TGTGCCAGCAGCTTGGCCCTGAGCACAGATACGCAGTATTTT. It translates to CASSLALSTDTQYF.

Only a few counts were recorded for this clone. Additional DNA sequences in this sample encode the identical CDR3. This chain uses TRBV9 with TRBJ1-5, with a possible D match to TRBD1 (5 bases). The CDR3 covers 15 residues. Trimming took 0 bases from V and 4 from J, leaving 11 bases between them. The germline gives CDR1 SGDLS, CDR2 YYNGEE. The CDR3 reads CASSVAAGGNQPQHF. The DNA of the CDR3 is TGTGCCAGCAGCGTAGCAGCCGGGGGTAATCAGCCCCAGCATTTT.

The CDR3 sequence: CASSLGSGKGLGNYGYTF. CDR3 nucleotides: TGTGCCAGCAGCTTAGGTTCAGGGAAGGGTTTGGGTAACTATGGCTACACCTTC. The chain carries TRBV7-8 and TRBJ1-2; a possible D gene is TRBD1 (5 bases). The CDR3 loop spans 18 amino acids. Per the germline V gene, CDR1 is SGHVS and CDR2 is FQNEAQ. V dropped 1 base and J dropped 1 base, with 19 bases sitting between them.

The chain joins TRBV19 to TRBJ1-6, with TRBD1 as a possible D gene (5 bases). Per germline, CDR1 LNHDA and CDR2 SQIVND (reference sequence). The CDR3 extends over 14 amino acids. Trimming pared 4 bases from V and 10 bases from J, leaving 14 bases between. CDR3 region: CASSSAGSGSPLHF. CDR3 nucleotides: TGTGCCAGTAGTAGCGCAGGGTCAGGGTCACCCCTCCACTTT. Full variable domain (missing parts from reference TRBV19 and TRBJ1-6): DGGITQSPKYLFRKEGQNVTLSCEQNLNHDAMYWYRQDPGQGLRLIYYSQIVNDFQKGDIAEGYSVSREKKESFPLTVTSAQKNPTAFYLCASSSAGSGSPLHFGNGTRLTVT.